The rows below give T cell receptor beta chains drawn from one sample of a study of T cell repertoires in cytomegalovirus infection. These receptors have no identified antigens. TCRdb called the reads again in MiXCR, with one record for every CDR3 protein. The table has about 130,000 distinct CDR3 sequences, approximately 24% seen once; the top ten hold approximately 35%. The source material was PBMCs, sequenced either directly or after in vitro stimulation (not recorded which). These receptors were taken from a human donor in good health (CMV status not recorded). Some clones in this sample may be carry-over from other donors' samples. CDR3s include the opening cysteine and the closing phenylalanine or tryptophan. The D gene is left open where the match is weak. Only part of the rows carry a size: once, few, many, or a class if the clone is expanded.

NA	few	TRBV6-2/TRBV6-3	TRBJ2-3	CASSPLVSGTDTQYF	TGTGCCAGCAGTCCTCTAGTGTCTGGCACAGATACGCAGTATTTT
NA	NA	TRBV2	TRBJ2-2	CASIKVGRITGELFF	TGTGCCAGCATCAAAGTGGGTAGAATCACCGGGGAGCTGTTTTTT
NA	few	TRBV7-9	TRBJ2-1	CASSLGDNEQFF	TGTGCCAGCAGCTTGGGTGACAATGAGCAGTTCTTC
TRBD1	NA	TRBV19	TRBJ2-1	CASSIDRDRGEQFF	TGTGCCAGTAGTATAGATCGGGACAGGGGTGAGCAGTTCTTC
TRBD2	NA	TRBV12-3/TRBV12-4	TRBJ2-5	CASSQAGTSGLVSQETQYF	TGTGCCAGCAGTCAAGCTGGGACTAGCGGGCTCGTGAGCCAAGAGACCCAGTACTTC
NA	few	TRBV28	TRBJ2-1	CASSYGTASYNEQFF	TGTGCCAGCAGTTACGGGACTGCTTCTTACAATGAGCAGTTCTTC
NA	few	TRBV12-3/TRBV12-4	TRBJ2-4	CASSWTALGNIQYF	TGTGCCAGCAGTTGGACCGCATTGGGAAACATTCAGTACTTC
TRBD1	NA	TRBV7-6	TRBJ1-1	CASSTRSRTGEAFF	TGTGCCAGCAGCACTAGATCACGGACAGGGGAAGCTTTCTTT
NA	NA	TRBV7-4	TRBJ2-1	CASSLAPGLKHNEQFF	TGTGCCAGCAGCTTAGCGCCGGGACTCAAACACAATGAGCAGTTCTTC
NA	NA	TRBV30	TRBJ1-5	CAWSPPLGGKANQPQHF	TGTGCCTGGTCTCCCCCGCTGGGGGGAAAGGCCAATCAGCCCCAGCATTTT
TRBD1	few	TRBV5-1	TRBJ2-7	CASSLTGEVSYEQYF	TGCGCCAGCAGTTTGACAGGGGAGGTATCCTACGAGCAGTACTTC
NA	NA	TRBV2	TRBJ2-1	CASTAGRYSYNEQFF	TGTGCCAGCACCGCAGGGAGGTACTCCTACAATGAGCAGTTCTTC
TRBD1	few	TRBV27	TRBJ2-5	CASSLSRTGSETQYF	TGTGCCAGCAGTTTATCCCGGACAGGGAGTGAGACCCAGTACTTC
TRBD2	NA	TRBV2	TRBJ2-2	CASKALAGTHTGELFF	TGTGCCAGCAAGGCCTTAGCGGGAACGCACACCGGGGAGCTGTTTTTT
NA	few	TRBV20-1	TRBJ1-1	CSARGGTVNTEAFF	TGCAGTGCGAGGGGGGGTACAGTGAACACTGAAGCTTTCTTT
TRBD2	many	TRBV6-1	TRBJ2-1	CASRDQGVGTSGRARGEQFF	TGTGCCAGCAGGGACCAGGGGGTTGGTACTAGCGGGAGGGCCAGGGGTGAGCAGTTCTTC
NA	NA	TRBV6-1	TRBJ2-3	CASRLSLASDTQYF	TGTGCCAGCAGGCTTTCCCTAGCCTCAGATACGCAGTATTTT
TRBD2	NA	TRBV28	TRBJ2-7	CASGLAGRSYEQYF	TGTGCCAGCGGCCTAGCGGGCCGGTCCTACGAGCAGTACTTC
TRBD2	many	TRBV7-2	TRBJ2-5	CASSFGGGRAREETQYF	TGTGCCAGCAGCTTCGGCGGGGGGAGGGCCAGGGAAGAGACCCAGTACTTC
NA	few	TRBV20-1	TRBJ1-2	CSYQPPRNYGYTF	TGCAGTTATCAGCCCCCCCGGAACTATGGCTACACCTTC
NA	NA	TRBV20-1	TRBJ1-5	CSASPGTEPQHF	TGCAGTGCTAGTCCGGGGACGGAGCCCCAGCATTTT
TRBD1	NA	TRBV25-1	TRBJ2-5	CASSEYAGGAGETQYF	TGTGCCAGCAGTGAATACGCAGGGGGCGCAGGAGAGACCCAGTACTTC
NA	NA	TRBV20-1	TRBJ2-1	CSATGYGLPDLYNEQFF	TGCAGTGCTACAGGATACGGACTGCCGGATTTGTACAATGAGCAGTTCTTC
NA	many	TRBV10-2	TRBJ1-3	CASREVAAGSGNTIYF	TGCGCCAGCAGGGAGGTTGCGGCCGGCTCTGGAAACACCATATATTTT